What follows describes a single T cell receptor (beta chain). Antigen specificity is unknown. The data were taken from a study of T cell responses to AZD1222 COVID-19 vaccine. Study-wide findings and caveats: Only a handful of individuals given AZD1222 were seropositive at baseline.

The CDR3 loop spans 16 amino acids. Germline assignment: CDR1 LNHDA and CDR2 SQIVND (reference sequence). Trimming cost V 5 bases and J 3 bases; bases outside gene matches: 10. Assay used: immunoSEQ multiplex PCR; TCRdb lists only in-frame clones, some missing. The top ten hold 1.3% of the sample, which has 180,000 or so clones, 90% to 95% seen once. V and J are TRBV19 and TRBJ1-1, with 9 nucleotides matching TRBD1. Sample: peripheral blood, taken 28 days after the second AZD1222 dose. The TCR comes from an adult who received the AZD1222 COVID-19 vaccine. The CDR3 DNA follows: TGTGCCAGTAGTGCCCGGACAGGGGCCAGGGACACTGAAGCTTTCTTT. Amino acid sequence: CASSARTGARDTEAFF.